This TCR beta chain was captured by sequencing in a study of regulatory T cells in long-lasting Graves disease. Study information: Persistent cases took antithyroid drugs over 5 years and stayed TSH receptor antibody positive.

Comment on this clonotype: What it binds is unknown.

According to the study, TCR beta libraries were built with iRepertoire HTBI primers and CDR3-region Arm-PCR. A single record per CDR3 protein comes from TCRdb applying MiXCR to the multiplex PCR reads. This sample has 400,000 to 500,000 distinct CDR3 sequences, with approximately 22% found just once. Notes on the study in general: In persistent patients, shared public clonotypes (about 2,800) outnumbered those in new patients (about 1,000).

The germline V gene encodes CDR1 SNHLY and CDR2 FYNNEI. The CDR3 runs 16 residues. With 4 bases clipped from V and 1 base from J, the junction kept 8 bases outside the gene matches. Time point meaning: persistent/refractory GD, antithyroid drugs over 5 years with positive TRAb. TCR sequences were obtained from RNA taken from PBMCs. The chain joins TRBV2 to TRBJ2-3, with TRBD2 matching over 7 bases. The receptor was derived from a female donor with Graves disease. The material was peripheral blood mononuclear cells (PBMCs), obtained when the disease was refractory, from a patient treated with antithyroid drugs. The CDR3 DNA reads as TGTGCCAGCAGTGCGCCCGGGGGGACTCGCACAGATACGCAGTATTTT. Translating it yields CASSAPGGTRTDTQYF.